Listed below are T cell receptor beta chains from one sample, sequenced in a study of T-cell reconstitution after alpha-beta-depleted transplantation in children. TCRdb re-called the PCR reads through MiXCR, storing one row per CDR3 protein. The sample has about 90,000 distinct CDR3 sequences, roughly 15% seen once. The sequencing here drew on PBMCs, mostly from graft donor cells, taken 180 days after TCRalphabeta/CD19-depleted stem cell transplant. These receptors were collected from a male patient aged 2 to 10 who had a stem cell transplant for acute lymphoblastic leukemia, so the T cells may come from the graft donor. The CDR3 runs from the conserved cysteine through the conserved F or W. Fields, in order: clone size, D gene, V gene, J gene, CDR3 protein, CDR3 DNA. D genes are given only for firm matches. A clone size is listed for some rows: how often the clone was seen (once, few, many), or a class if it is expanded.

abundance: -
d_gene: -
v_gene: TRBV12-3/TRBV12-4
j_gene: TRBJ1-3
CDR3aa: CASSLDLWGNTIYF
CDR3nt: TGTGCCAGCAGTTTAGACTTGTGGGGAAACACCATATATTTT

abundance: few
d_gene: TRBD1
v_gene: TRBV19
j_gene: TRBJ1-2
CDR3aa: CASIKTTGGSIYGYTF
CDR3nt: TGTGCCAGTATCAAAACTACAGGGGGGTCGATCTATGGCTACACCTTC

abundance: -
d_gene: TRBD2
v_gene: TRBV19
j_gene: TRBJ2-2
CDR3aa: CASRHLAGGYDGELFF
CDR3nt: TGTGCCAGTAGACACCTGGCGGGGGGTTATGACGGGGAGCTGTTTTTT

abundance: few
d_gene: TRBD1
v_gene: TRBV7-2
j_gene: TRBJ2-3
CDR3aa: CASSPRQGLALQYF
CDR3nt: TGTGCCAGCAGCCCGCGACAGGGTCTAGCCCTGCAGTATTTT

abundance: -
d_gene: TRBD2
v_gene: TRBV20-1
j_gene: TRBJ2-3
CDR3aa: CSAKLAGAFTDTQYF
CDR3nt: TGCAGTGCTAAACTAGCGGGGGCGTTCACAGATACGCAGTATTTT

abundance: many
d_gene: TRBD2
v_gene: TRBV29-1
j_gene: TRBJ2-7
CDR3aa: CSVDREGYEQYF
CDR3nt: TGCAGCGTTGACAGGGAGGGCTACGAGCAGTACTTC

abundance: -
d_gene: TRBD2
v_gene: TRBV20-1
j_gene: TRBJ2-7
CDR3aa: CSARKMGLVTDEQYF
CDR3nt: TGCAGTGCCCGGAAGATGGGACTAGTTACCGACGAGCAGTACTTC

abundance: -
d_gene: -
v_gene: TRBV23-1
j_gene: TRBJ1-5
CDR3aa: CASSPAAHSVGHQPQHF
CDR3nt: TGCGCCAGCAGCCCGGCGGCACACTCAGTAGGGCATCAGCCCCAGCATTTT

abundance: many
d_gene: TRBD1
v_gene: TRBV20-1
j_gene: TRBJ1-2
CDR3aa: CSAGTGSNFDGYTF
CDR3nt: TGCAGTGCCGGGACAGGGTCTAACTTTGATGGCTACACCTTC

abundance: few
d_gene: TRBD1
v_gene: TRBV5-1
j_gene: TRBJ1-2
CDR3aa: CASSLYGDRAAGYTF
CDR3nt: TGCGCCAGCAGCTTGTACGGAGACAGGGCAGCCGGCTACACCTTC

abundance: -
d_gene: -
v_gene: TRBV12-3/TRBV12-4
j_gene: TRBJ1-1
CDR3aa: CASSLDWTVNTEAFF
CDR3nt: TGTGCCAGCAGTTTAGACTGGACGGTGAACACTGAAGCTTTCTTT

abundance: -
d_gene: TRBD2
v_gene: TRBV4-2
j_gene: TRBJ2-7
CDR3aa: CASSQEGLPSGPYEQYF
CDR3nt: TGTGCCAGCAGCCAAGAAGGTTTGCCTAGCGGACCCTACGAGCAGTACTTC

abundance: few
d_gene: TRBD2
v_gene: TRBV20-1
j_gene: TRBJ2-7
CDR3aa: CSAPTSGGTYEQYF
CDR3nt: TGCAGTGCGCCTACTAGCGGGGGCACCTACGAGCAGTACTTC

abundance: few
d_gene: -
v_gene: TRBV20-1
j_gene: TRBJ1-4
CDR3aa: CSAQNPGGNEKLFF
CDR3nt: TGCAGTGCCCAAAACCCGGGAGGTAATGAAAAACTGTTTTTT

abundance: -
d_gene: -
v_gene: TRBV12-3/TRBV12-4
j_gene: TRBJ2-2
CDR3aa: CASSFGAGNTGELFF
CDR3nt: TGTGCCAGCAGTTTTGGGGCGGGAAACACCGGGGAGCTGTTTTTT

abundance: few
d_gene: -
v_gene: TRBV5-6
j_gene: TRBJ1-1
CDR3aa: CASSRGWETEAFF
CDR3nt: TGTGCCAGCAGCCGGGGGTGGGAAACTGAAGCTTTCTTT

abundance: -
d_gene: TRBD1
v_gene: TRBV12-3/TRBV12-4
j_gene: TRBJ2-3
CDR3aa: CASSLRQGATNTDTQYF
CDR3nt: TGTGCCAGCAGTTTACGACAGGGGGCGACCAACACAGATACGCAGTATTTT